This TCR beta chain came from a study of blood T cells in healthy people across ages. A second roughly 7 to 12 cycle PCR used barcoded and J-beta primers. TCRdb used MiXCR to reprocess the 5' RACE reads, holding one entry per CDR3 protein. The sample carries roughly 800,000 distinct CDR3 sequences, 55% to 70% recorded once. Germline values: CDR1 MGHRA, CDR2 YSYEKL. The CDR3 runs to 15 residues. Healthy Caucasian individuals from Russia aged about 6 to 100 served as donors. The chain links TRBV4-1 to TRBJ2-5; D remains ambiguous. The DNA matches TRBJ2-7 better at its end, which makes the J call doubtful. Sequences were obtained from blood. This TCR came from a man in his thirties or forties in good health. CDR3 DNA: TGCGCCAGCAGCCAAGATTCTGCAGGCCCCTACGAGCAGTACTTC. The encoded protein is CASSQDSAGPYEQYF.